The 14 T cell receptor beta chains reported below all come from one sample, sequenced in a study of immune evolution from preneoplasia to lung adenocarcinoma (dated by TCRdb to the early 2020s). The library came from the immunoSEQ multiplex PCR assay. TCRdb carries this immuneACCESS record with in-frame sequences only. Its versions omit some clonotypes, under half of them owing to an unresolved V gene in the studies checked, with the rest unexplained. The sample data list about 6,500 clones, and around 69% of these were observed just once. The ten largest clones add up to about 9.2% of the sample. The material sequenced was FFPE lung adenocarcinoma in situ tissue. This sample's cell subset or site label indicates: preinvasive adenocarcinoma in situ (AIS). These receptor sequences come from a donor aged 70 or over with lung adenocarcinoma.

The chain has TRBV30 and TRBJ2-2, with 8 bases fitting TRBD2. The CDR3 is made up of 16 amino acids. The germline gives CDR1 GTSNPN, CDR2 SVGIG (reference sequence). With 1 base clipped from V and 6 bases from J, the junction kept 10 bases outside the gene matches. The CDR3 region is CAWSAAERGRAGELFF. As DNA, the CDR3 is TGTGCCTGGAGTGCCGCCGAGCGGGGGCGTGCCGGGGAGCTGTTTTTT.

The rearrangement uses TRBV21-1 and TRBJ2-5. TRBV21-1 is a pseudogene locus. The CDR3 is 13 amino acids. Here the CDR3 reads CASSKALKGYLYF. The CDR3 coding sequence is TGTGCCAGCAGCAAAGCGCTGAAGGGATATCTGTACTTC.

This clone has just one count. The chain is built from TRBV7-6 and TRBJ2-2, with no clear D. The CDR3 runs 15 residues. CDR1 is SGHVS and CDR2 is FNYEAQ in the germline V gene. V lost 1 base, J lost 7 bases, and 13 bases lay in between. The CDR3 spells CASSLVLPPGGELFF. CDR3 nucleotides: TGTGCCAGCAGCTTAGTACTCCCCCCCGGCGGGGAGCTGTTTTTT.

The chain has TRBV18 and TRBJ2-7; 10 bases fit TRBD1. The germline CDR1 and CDR2 sequences are KGHSH and LQKENI. CDR3 length: 16 amino acids. The junction had 5 bases not matched to a gene; V was cut back by 3 bases and J by 0 bases. The CDR3 reads CASSPGTGDISYEQYF. CDR3 coding DNA: TGTGCCAGCTCACCTGGGACAGGGGACATCTCCTACGAGCAGTACTTC.

J is TRBJ1-2 and V is TRBV2; D is uncertain. This CDR3 has 14 amino acids. Germline V CDR1 and CDR2: SNHLY, FYNNEI. Trimming took 0 bases from V and 8 from J, leaving 13 bases between them. CDR3 amino acids: CASSEARPSPGYTF. The CDR3 nucleotides are TGTGCCAGCAGTGAAGCTAGGCCTTCTCCGGGCTACACCTTC.

The chain carries TRBV30 and TRBJ1-2; D is possibly TRBD1 (6 bases). The germline V gene encodes CDR1 GTSNPN and CDR2 SVGIG (reference sequence). The CDR3 is 12 amino acids. Between the trimmed V and J ends, which lost 0 bases and 7 bases, there was a span of 9 bases. CDR3 in amino acids: CAWSVRGAGYTF. The CDR3 nucleotides read TGTGCCTGGAGTGTACGGGGGGCTGGCTACACCTTC.

The chain recombines TRBV5-1 with TRBJ1-1, with 7 bases that match TRBD1. Germline CDR1 SGHRS, CDR2 YFSETQ. V lost 2 bases, J lost 3 bases, and 1 base stayed unmatched. The CDR3 has 13 amino acids. CDR3 residues: CASSFTGDTEAFF. The CDR3 nucleotides read TGCGCCAGCAGCTTCACAGGGGACACTGAAGCTTTCTTT.

This clone showed up just a few times. This sequence joins TRBV7-6 and TRBJ1-1; D unclear. The V gene's germline CDR1 is SGHVS and CDR2 FNYEAQ. V lost 1 base, J lost 1 base, and 4 bases lay in between. This CDR3 spans 13 amino acids. In DNA, the CDR3 is TGTGCCAGCAGCTTAGACGAGAACACTGAAGCTTTCTTT. This sequence encodes CASSLDENTEAFF.

The J gene is TRBJ2-5, the V gene TRBV7-8; 9 bases are shared with TRBD2. This CDR3 has 15 amino acids. The germline gives CDR1 SGHVS, CDR2 FQNEAQ. Trimming at V came to 1 base and at J to 4 bases, leaving 4 bases not matched to a gene. CDR3 sequence: CASSLGILAGETQYF. CDR3 DNA sequence: TGTGCCAGCAGCTTAGGGATACTAGCGGGAGAGACCCAGTACTTC.

V gene TRBV5-1 combines with J gene TRBJ2-5; D gene unclear. This CDR3 is 12 amino acids long. CDR1 and CDR2 (germline): SGHRS, YFSETQ. Deletions cut 4 bases from V and 2 bases from J, with 6 bases between. The CDR3 region has the DNA TGCGCCAGCAGCAAGGAACAAGAGACCCAGTACTTC. It specifies CASSKEQETQYF.

This clone was observed a handful of times. The gene calls are TRBV27 and TRBJ1-1; TRBD1 might be the D (5 bases). The CDR3 covers 11 residues. Germline values: CDR1 MNHEY, CDR2 SMNVEV (reference sequence). Trimming shortened V by 6 bases and J by 6 bases, and 8 bases separated the two germline ends. CDR3 sequence reads: CASRGVSEAFF. The DNA of the CDR3 is TGTGCCAGCAGAGGGGTTTCTGAAGCTTTCTTT.

The rearrangement joins TRBV7-2 to TRBJ2-5, with D unresolved. The CDR3 runs to 14 residues. V lost 8 bases and J 2 bases, leaving 15 bases between the germline ends. Germline V lookup: CDR1 SGHTA, CDR2 FQGNSA. This CDR3 reads CASAHSSRQETQYF. The DNA of the CDR3 is TGTGCCAGCGCCCATAGTTCCAGGCAAGAGACCCAGTACTTC.

The chain recombines TRBV5-1 with TRBJ2-7; 7 bases are a match to TRBD1. CDR1 and CDR2 from the germline V gene are SGHRS and YFSETQ. V lost 4 bases to trimming and J lost 3 bases; unmatched junction nucleotides: 10. The CDR3 runs to 15 residues. The CDR3, as DNA: TGCGCCAGCAGCGTACAGCCGGGACAGAACTACGAGCAGTACTTC. Its translation is CASSVQPGQNYEQYF. Combining the CDR3 with reference TRBV5-1 and TRBJ2-7 gives the whole variable domain KAGVTQTPRYLIKTRGQQVTLSCSPISGHRSVSWYQQTPGQGLQFLFEYFSETQRNKGNFPGRFSGRQFSNSRSEMNVSTLELGDSALYLCASSVQPGQNYEQYFGPGTRLTVT.

This clone was counted only a few times. This chain uses TRBV6-4 with TRBJ2-3; TRBD2 matches at 8 bases. The germline V gene encodes CDR1 MRHNA and CDR2 SNTAGT. V dropped 3 bases and J dropped 3; count of bases not matched to a gene: 5. This CDR3 comprises 15 residues. In DNA, the CDR3 is TGTGCCAGCAGTGAAAACGGGGGGGCGACAGATACGCAGTATTTT. The encoded protein is CASSENGGATDTQYF.